This T cell receptor (beta chain) was captured by sequencing in a study of beta chain features in type 1 diabetes. Concerning this clone itself: What it binds is unknown.

Whole-study results and caveats: The VDJ junctions of type 1 diabetes patients carried fewer insertions and more deletions. Significant though moderate, a shortening of TCRB CDR3s appeared in all four CD4+ subsets of Type 1 diabetes patients.

Germline V gene lookup returns CDR1 LNHNV and CDR2 YYDKDF (reference sequence). V was shortened by 0 bases and J by 4 bases, with 18 bases between the two germline ends. The CDR3 is 17 residues long. Expressed TCRB transcripts were sequenced after all isolated RNA was converted to cDNA. TCRdb's table, derived via immunoSEQ multiplex PCR, lists solely in-frame clones and lacks some. The profile shows 140,000 or so clones, about an eighth of them singletons. The sequence was collected from a man aged 18-30 years with type 1 diabetes. The sequenced sample consisted of central memory CD4+ T cells from blood. The rearrangement joins TRBV15 to TRBJ1-2; the D gene is possibly TRBD1 (5 bases). The CDR3 DNA reads as TGTGCCACCAGCAGAGATCTGGCAGCGGGCGGGACCTATGGCTACACCTTC. It translates to CATSRDLAAGGTYGYTF.